This T cell receptor beta chain was sequenced for a study of response to subunit inactivated influenza vaccine. Points from the study as a whole: Researchers suggested that each seasonal influenza vaccination recruits few new T cells.

A few counts support this clonotype. What it binds is not known. This CDR3 has 14 residues. J lost 7 bases, V lost 6 bases, and 10 bases had no gene match. CDR1 MNHEY and CDR2 SVGEGT come from the germline V gene. TCRdb itself ran the RT-PCR reads through MiXCR, one entry per CDR3 protein. The data hold 150,000 to 200,000 distinct CDR3 sequences, with 9.5% to 13% observed a single time. The chain combines TRBV6-2 or TRBV6-3 with TRBJ2-5; 8 bases fit TRBD1. The specimen comprised non-naive T cells sorted from PBMCs, sampled about 40 days after vaccination. This receptor was taken from a man aged 50 to 59 who received an inactivated influenza vaccine. The CDR3 loop reads CASSDGQGWGTQYF. DNA of the CDR3: TGTGCCAGCAGCGACGGACAGGGTTGGGGGACCCAGTACTTC.